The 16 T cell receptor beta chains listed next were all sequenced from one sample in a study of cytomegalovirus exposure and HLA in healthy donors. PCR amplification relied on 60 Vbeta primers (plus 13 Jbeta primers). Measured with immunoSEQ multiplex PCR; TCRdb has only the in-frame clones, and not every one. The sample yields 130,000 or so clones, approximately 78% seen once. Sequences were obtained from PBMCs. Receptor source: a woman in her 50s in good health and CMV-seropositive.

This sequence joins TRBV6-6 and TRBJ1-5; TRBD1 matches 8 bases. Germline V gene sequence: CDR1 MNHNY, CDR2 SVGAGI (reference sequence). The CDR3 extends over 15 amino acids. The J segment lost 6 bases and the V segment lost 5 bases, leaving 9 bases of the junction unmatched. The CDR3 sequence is CASSLLGQGGQPQHF. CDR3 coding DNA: TGTGCCAGCAGTCTACTTGGACAGGGAGGTCAGCCCCAGCATTTT.

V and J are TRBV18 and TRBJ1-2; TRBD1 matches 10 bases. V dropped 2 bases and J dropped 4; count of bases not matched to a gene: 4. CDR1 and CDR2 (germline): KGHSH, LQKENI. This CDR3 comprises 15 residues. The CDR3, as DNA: TGTGCCAGCTCACCAGTGGGACAGGGGACCTATGGCTACACCTTC. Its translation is CASSPVGQGTYGYTF.

The CDR3 DNA is TGTGCCAGCAGCGTAGGGGGACAGATTGGCTACACCTTC. Translated, it gives CASSVGGQIGYTF. The rearrangement uses TRBV9 and TRBJ1-2; 7 bases match TRBD1. Germline CDR1 is SGDLS and CDR2 is YYNGEE. V lost 0 bases, J lost 7 bases, and 3 bases stayed unmatched. This CDR3 contains 13 residues.

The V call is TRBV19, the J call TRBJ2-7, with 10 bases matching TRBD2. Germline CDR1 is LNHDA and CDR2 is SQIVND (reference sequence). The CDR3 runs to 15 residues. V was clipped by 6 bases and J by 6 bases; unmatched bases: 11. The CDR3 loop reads CASSPILAGYGEQYF. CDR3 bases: TGTGCCAGTAGCCCAATACTAGCGGGGTATGGCGAGCAGTACTTC.

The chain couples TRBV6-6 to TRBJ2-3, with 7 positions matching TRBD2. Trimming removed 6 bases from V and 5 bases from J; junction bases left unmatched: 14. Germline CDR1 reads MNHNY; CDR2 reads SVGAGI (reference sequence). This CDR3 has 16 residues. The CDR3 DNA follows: TGTGCCAGCAGCTACGGTATGGGACTAAAGGTAGATACGCAGTATTTT. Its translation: CASSYGMGLKVDTQYF.

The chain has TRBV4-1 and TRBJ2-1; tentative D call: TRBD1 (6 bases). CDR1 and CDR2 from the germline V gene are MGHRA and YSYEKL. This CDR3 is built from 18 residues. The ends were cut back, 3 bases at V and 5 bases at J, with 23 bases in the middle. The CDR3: CASSQGRQASIQDNEQFF. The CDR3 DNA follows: TGCGCCAGCAGCCAGGGTAGACAGGCCTCCATTCAGGACAATGAGCAGTTCTTC.

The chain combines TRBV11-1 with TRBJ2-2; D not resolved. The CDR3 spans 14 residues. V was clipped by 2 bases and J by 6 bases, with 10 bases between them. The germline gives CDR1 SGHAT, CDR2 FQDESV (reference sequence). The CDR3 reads CASSLLRQAGELFF. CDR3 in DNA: TGTGCCAGCAGCTTACTCCGCCAGGCCGGGGAGCTGTTTTTT.

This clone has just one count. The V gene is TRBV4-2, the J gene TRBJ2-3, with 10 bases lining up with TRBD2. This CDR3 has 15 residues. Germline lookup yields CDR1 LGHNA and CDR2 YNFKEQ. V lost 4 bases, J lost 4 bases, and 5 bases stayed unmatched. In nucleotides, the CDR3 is TGTGCCAGCAGCCGTTTAGCGGGGGGCTCAGATACGCAGTATTTT. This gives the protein CASSRLAGGSDTQYF.

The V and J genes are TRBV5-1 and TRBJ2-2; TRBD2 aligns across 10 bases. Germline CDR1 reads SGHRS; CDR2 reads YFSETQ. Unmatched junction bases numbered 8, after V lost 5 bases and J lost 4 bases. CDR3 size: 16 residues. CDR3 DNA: TGCGCCAGCAGGGGAGCGGGAGGGCCCGGCACCGGGGAGCTGTTTTTT. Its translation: CASRGAGGPGTGELFF.

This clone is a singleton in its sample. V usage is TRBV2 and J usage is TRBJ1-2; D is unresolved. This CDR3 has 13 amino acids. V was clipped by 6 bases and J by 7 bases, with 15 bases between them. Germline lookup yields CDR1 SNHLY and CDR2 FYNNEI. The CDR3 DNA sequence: TGTGCCAGCAGCGGGGATGGTCGCCGTGGCTACACCTTC. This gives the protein CASSGDGRRGYTF.

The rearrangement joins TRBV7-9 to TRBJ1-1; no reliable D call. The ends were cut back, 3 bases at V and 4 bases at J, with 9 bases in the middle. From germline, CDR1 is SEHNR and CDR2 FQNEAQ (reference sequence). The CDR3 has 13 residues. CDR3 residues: CASSLREGTEAFF. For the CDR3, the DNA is TGTGCCAGCAGCTTGCGGGAAGGCACTGAAGCTTTCTTT.

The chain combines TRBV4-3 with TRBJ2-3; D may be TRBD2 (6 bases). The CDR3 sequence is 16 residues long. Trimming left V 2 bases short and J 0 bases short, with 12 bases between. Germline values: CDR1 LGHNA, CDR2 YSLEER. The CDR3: CASSQTSGTSTDTQYF. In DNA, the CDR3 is TGCGCCAGCAGCCAAACTTCCGGGACTAGCACAGATACGCAGTATTTT.

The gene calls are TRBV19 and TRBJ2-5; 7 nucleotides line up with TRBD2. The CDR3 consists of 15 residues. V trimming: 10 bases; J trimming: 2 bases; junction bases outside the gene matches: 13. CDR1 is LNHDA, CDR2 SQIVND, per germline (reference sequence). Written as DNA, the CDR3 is TGTGCCACCAGCCTTACCGGGACTACTCAAGAGACCCAGTACTTC. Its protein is CATSLTGTTQETQYF.

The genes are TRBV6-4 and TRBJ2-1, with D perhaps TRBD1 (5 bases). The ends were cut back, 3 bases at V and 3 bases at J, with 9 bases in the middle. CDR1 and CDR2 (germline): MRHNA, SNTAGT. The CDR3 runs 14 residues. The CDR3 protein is CASSERGSYNEQFF. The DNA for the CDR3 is TGTGCCAGCAGTGAAAGGGGTAGCTACAATGAGCAGTTCTTC.

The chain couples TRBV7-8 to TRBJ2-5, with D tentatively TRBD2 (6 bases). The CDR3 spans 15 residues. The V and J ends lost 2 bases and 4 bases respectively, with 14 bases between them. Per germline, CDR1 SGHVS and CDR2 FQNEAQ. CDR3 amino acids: CASSLRRGTLETQYF. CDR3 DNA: TGTGCCAGCAGCTTACGGCGGGGCACGTTAGAGACCCAGTACTTC.

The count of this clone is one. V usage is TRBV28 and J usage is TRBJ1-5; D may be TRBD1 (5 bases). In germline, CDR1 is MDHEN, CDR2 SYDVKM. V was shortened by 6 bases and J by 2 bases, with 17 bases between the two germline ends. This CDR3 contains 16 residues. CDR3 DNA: TGTGCCAGCAGATCATTTGATAGGGGTCGCAATCAGCCCCAGCATTTT. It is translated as CASRSFDRGRNQPQHF.